This T cell receptor beta chain was recovered during a study of blood T cell repertoires in COVID-19. Measured with immunoSEQ multiplex PCR; TCRdb has only the in-frame clones, and not every one. The table lists about 310,000 clones, approximately 83% of them singletons, with roughly 2% in the top ten. CDR1 and CDR2 (germline): SGDLS, YYNGEE. Between the trimmed V and J ends, which lost 1 base and 6 bases, there was a span of 18 bases. The CDR3 covers 16 residues. Recovery meant two consecutive negative NP/OP PCR tests, professional clearance, or resolved symptoms. V gene TRBV9 combines with J gene TRBJ2-3, with D possibly TRBD2 on 6 matching bases. Material for sequencing was PBMCs or T cells enriched from blood (not recorded which). The receptor was derived from a man aged 25 to 40 who had recovered from COVID-19. In DNA, the CDR3 is TGTGCCAGCAGCGTAAAGACTAGTGGACTGGGGGATACGCAGTATTTT. The encoded protein is CASSVKTSGLGDTQYF.